The 18 T cell receptor beta chains below come from one sample, sequenced in a study of PD-L1 blockade in urothelial cancer. Repertoires were generated with immunoSEQ multiplex PCR, while TCRdb's copy carries only in-frame clones and drops some. This repertoire shows about 120,000 clones, roughly 88% found once; its top ten account for 2.4%. Noted time point: peripheral blood 6 weeks after treatment start. This specimen was PBMCs, taken around atezolizumab (anti-PD-L1) treatment. Every receptor here comes from a man aged 50 to 60 with urothelial cancer.

The V and J genes are TRBV4-1 and TRBJ1-3; perhaps TRBD1 as D (5 bases). V was trimmed by 3 bases and J by 0 bases, leaving 15 bases between them. CDR1 and CDR2 from the germline V gene are MGHRA and YSYEKL. CDR3 size: 17 residues. CDR3 region: CASSQLSTGVSGNTIYF. The CDR3 coding sequence is TGCGCCAGCAGCCAGCTGTCTACGGGGGTCTCTGGAAACACCATATATTTT.

V is TRBV5-4 and J is TRBJ2-1; D possibly corresponds to TRBD1 (5 bases). CDR3 length: 14 residues. V shed 2 bases and J shed 6 bases, with 12 bases lying between them. The germline V gene has CDR1 SGHNT and CDR2 YYREEE (reference sequence). As DNA, the CDR3 is TGTGCCAGCAGCTTAGGTGGGGCACCCAATGAGCAGTTCTTC. It is translated as CASSLGGAPNEQFF.

The gene calls are TRBV6-5 and TRBJ2-2; TRBD1 agrees at 9 bases. The V and J ends lost 6 bases and 6 bases, in that order; junction bases with no gene match: 8. CDR3 length equals 15 residues. CDR1 MNHEY and CDR2 SVGAGI come from the germline V gene. The CDR3 sequence is CASSRDRGVSGELFF. CDR3 bases: TGTGCCAGCAGCCGCGACAGGGGGGTTTCCGGGGAGCTGTTTTTT.

The chain has TRBV9 and TRBJ2-1; weak D call: TRBD1 (5 bases). Germline V gene lookup returns CDR1 SGDLS and CDR2 YYNGEE. CDR3 length: 13 amino acids. Trimming took off 5 bases at V and 7 bases at J, with 13 bases between the two ends. The DNA of the CDR3 is TGTGCCAGCAGTTACTGGTCAGGGAATGAGCAGTTCTTC. This gives the protein CASSYWSGNEQFF.

J is TRBJ2-7 and V is TRBV2; D possibly corresponds to TRBD1 (6 bases). This CDR3 contains 11 residues. Germline assignment: CDR1 SNHLY and CDR2 FYNNEI. V was cut by 7 bases and J by 6 bases, with 10 bases left in between. The CDR3 here is CASNGGIEQYF. CDR3 DNA: TGTGCCAGCAATGGGGGCATCGAGCAGTACTTC.

The chain links TRBV7-8 to TRBJ2-2; 9 bases line up with TRBD2. Losses at the gene ends were 1 base for V and 0 bases for J; bases not matched to a gene: 0. The CDR3 is 16 residues long. Germline CDR1 is SGHVS and CDR2 is FQNEAQ. The DNA of the CDR3 is TGTGCCAGCAGCTTAGTAGCGGGGGCGAACACCGGGGAGCTGTTTTTT. It is translated as CASSLVAGANTGELFF.

The chain uses TRBV7-3 and TRBJ2-1; 14 bases agree with TRBD2. The germline V gene has CDR1 SGHTA and CDR2 FQGTGA. Losses at the gene ends were 2 bases for V and 7 bases for J; bases not matched to a gene: 4. This CDR3 region has 16 residues. DNA for the CDR3: TGTGCCAGCAGCTTAGCCGGGACTAGCGGGAGAAATGAGCAGTTCTTC. Translating it yields CASSLAGTSGRNEQFF.

CDR3 in DNA: TGTGCCAGCAGCTTAGTTTCGGGGGCAGGGGGAGATACGCAGTATTTT. Protein product: CASSLVSGAGGDTQYF. The V gene is TRBV7-9, the J gene TRBJ2-3; D may be TRBD1 (7 bases). Germline CDR1 SEHNR, CDR2 FQNEAQ (reference sequence). V was clipped by 1 base and J by 5 bases, with 16 bases between them. The CDR3 loop spans 16 amino acids.

The genes are TRBV27 and TRBJ1-4; 10 nucleotides match TRBD1. V dropped 6 bases and J dropped 8; count of bases not matched to a gene: 6. This CDR3 has 14 residues. Germline loops: CDR1 MNHEY, CDR2 SMNVEV (reference sequence). The CDR3 DNA reads TGTGCCAGCAGAAGGGACAGGGGTATAGAAAAACTGTTTTTT. The encoded protein is CASRRDRGIEKLFF.

The chain is built from TRBV27 and TRBJ2-7; 9 bases align to TRBD2. V lost 5 bases and J lost 3; bases outside the gene matches: 11. CDR1 is MNHEY, CDR2 SMNVEV, per germline (reference sequence). The length of the CDR3 is 16 residues. This CDR3 reads CASSIRGGRGYYEQYF. Here the CDR3 DNA reads TGTGCCAGCAGTATCCGGGGCGGGAGGGGATACTACGAGCAGTACTTC.

On this clone: One end of the junction fails to match germline, which may point to a read error. This chain joins TRBV11-3 and TRBJ1-1, with TRBD1 as a possible D gene (6 bases). The CDR3 runs to 14 residues. Germline CDR1 reads SGHNT; CDR2 reads YENEEA. The CDR3 bases are TGTGCCAGCAGCTTGACACACCCCAAGGTACAGGGTATCTTT. It specifies CASSLTHPKVQGIF.

The rearrangement joins TRBV16 to TRBJ2-7; D remains unclear. Trimming took 4 bases from V and 5 from J, leaving 18 bases between them. CDR1 and CDR2 (germline): KGHSY, FQNENV. The CDR3 sequence is 15 residues long. CDR3 nucleotides: TGTGCCAGCAGCCTAGCTACCTCCCCGAGGAACGAGCAGTACTTC. This sequence encodes CASSLATSPRNEQYF.

The chain is built from TRBV2 and TRBJ1-1; D is undetermined. Germline values: CDR1 SNHLY, CDR2 FYNNEI. V was clipped by 7 bases and J by 10 bases, with 13 bases between them. This CDR3 region has 11 residues. The CDR3 region is CASTAAAGAFF. CDR3 nucleotide sequence: TGTGCCAGCACCGCAGCGGCGGGAGCTTTCTTT.

V usage is TRBV18 and J usage is TRBJ1-3; 12 bases fit TRBD1. The V segment lost 0 bases and the J segment 4 bases; nucleotides outside the gene matches: 1. CDR3 length: 16 amino acids. Per germline, CDR1 KGHSH and CDR2 LQKENI. CDR3 region: CASSPPGQGAGNTIYF. CDR3 nucleotide sequence: TGTGCCAGCTCACCACCGGGACAGGGGGCCGGAAACACCATATATTTT.

The V and J genes are TRBV10-3 and TRBJ2-5, with 7 positions matching TRBD2. CDR3 length: 16 amino acids. Germline V gene data show CDR1 as ENHRY and CDR2 as SYGVKD. Trimming cost V 6 bases and J 3 bases; bases outside gene matches: 13. Here the CDR3 DNA reads TGTGCCATCAGCACCGGGACTAAGATTCCCGAAGAGACCCAGTACTTC. Translated, it gives CAISTGTKIPEETQYF.

The genes are TRBV11-2 and TRBJ2-4; tentatively, D is TRBD2 (6 bases). The CDR3 contains 15 residues. Germline V gene lookup returns CDR1 SGHAT and CDR2 FQNNGV. V was shortened by 7 bases and J by 2 bases, with 15 bases between the two germline ends. The CDR3 loop is CASNNIRGTKNIQYF. CDR3 nucleotides: TGTGCCAGCAACAACATTCGGGGGACCAAAAACATTCAGTACTTC.

The V and J genes are TRBV30 and TRBJ2-1, with a weak D call TRBD2 (6 bases). Between the trimmed V and J ends, which lost 4 bases and 10 bases, there was a span of 17 bases. CDR1 and CDR2 from the germline V gene are GTSNPN and SVGIG (reference sequence). The CDR3 runs to 13 residues. CDR3 sequence reads: CAWNPFSSDEQFF. For the CDR3, the DNA is TGTGCCTGGAATCCCTTTTCTAGCGACGAGCAGTTCTTC.

A note on this clone: This specimen includes other DNA sequences encoding the same CDR3. The chain joins TRBV6-5 to TRBJ1-5; no definite D call. Deletions cut 0 bases from V and 2 bases from J, with 5 bases between. Germline loops: CDR1 MNHEY, CDR2 SVGAGI. This CDR3 comprises 14 residues. CDR3 in DNA: TGTGCCAGCAGTTACTCGAGGGGCAATCAGCCCCAGCATTTT. Its protein is CASSYSRGNQPQHF.